These T cell receptor beta chains were read from a single sample in a study of blood T cell repertoires in COVID-19. The repertoire was sequenced with immunoSEQ multiplex PCR; TCRdb's copy has only in-frame clones and lacks some. The table has about 73,000 clones, 80% to 85% seen once. Sequencing used peripheral blood. The receptors shown here come from a human donor in a cohort sampled during active COVID-19. The conserved cysteine and the conserved F or W are not part of the CDR3 here.

J,V,CDR3
TRBJ1-5,TRBV11-2,ASSLGGDQPQH
TRBJ2-3,TRBV3-1/TRBV3-2,ASSPSGATDTQY
TRBJ1-1,TRBV2,ATQGIATEAF
TRBJ1-2,TRBV2,ASSEYAGRNYGYT
TRBJ2-1,TRBV7-3,ASSPQGLAVLNEQF
TRBJ2-7,TRBV23-1,ASSQSADIVTYEQY
TRBJ1-3,TRBV2,ASSEAATQAIY
TRBJ2-3,TRBV3-1/TRBV3-2,ASSPLFLAGGRDTQY
TRBJ2-7,TRBV12-3/TRBV12-4,ASSDRGTYEQY
TRBJ1-2,TRBV3-1/TRBV3-2,ASSQGAGDRGIYGYT
TRBJ2-5,TRBV5-1,ASSLGGGETQY
TRBJ1-1,TRBV7-2,ASSLGQGWTEAF
TRBJ2-3,TRBV5-1,ASTRAQSGGGDEQY
TRBJ1-4,TRBV6-5,ASSPQGRGNEKLF
TRBJ2-1,TRBV27,ASSLWVAGYNEQF
TRBJ2-3,TRBV7-9,ASSGEGGRHTQY
TRBJ2-2,TRBV6-5,ASGGYTGELF
TRBJ1-2,TRBV6-5,ASSPRDNQGYT
TRBJ1-1,TRBV11-2,ASMGGMTEAF
TRBJ2-7,TRBV5-1,ASSLGRGLYEQY
TRBJ2-3,TRBV6-1,ASSELLRDTQY
TRBJ2-2,TRBV29-1,SAGQGNTGELF
TRBJ2-7,TRBV19,ASSTPGVYEQY
TRBJ2-7,TRBV14,ASSQIIGRGIGEQY
TRBJ1-4,TRBV6-4,ASSDTDRAGRDEKLF
TRBJ1-2,TRBV19,ASISPPGQNNYGYT
TRBJ1-3,TRBV3-1/TRBV3-2,ASSQSSGNTIY
TRBJ2-7,TRBV7-9,ASSSYFGTVAYEQY
TRBJ1-5,TRBV2,ASSERTGNQPQH
TRBJ1-6,TRBV7-8,ASKRDRNSPLH
TRBJ1-2,TRBV6-5,ASSLTGSNYGYT
TRBJ2-3,TRBV19,ASSPPDRSTDTQY
TRBJ1-6,TRBV3-1/TRBV3-2,ASSPTGQDSPLH
TRBJ2-3,TRBV20-1,SASIRRGGADTQY
TRBJ1-5,TRBV19,ASSRAYNQPQH
TRBJ2-1,TRBV13,ASSSYRQGEQF
TRBJ1-2,TRBV20-1,SASRITGNT
TRBJ2-7,TRBV10-3,AISASSGGTYEQY
TRBJ2-1,TRBV5-1,ASSLGSSGPYNEQF
TRBJ2-1,TRBV11-2,ASSPSGGLEQF
TRBJ2-7,TRBV5-1,ASSFQTGGSSYEQY
TRBJ2-2,TRBV9,ASSGGVGANTGELF
TRBJ1-6,TRBV19,ASSIDSVRSPLH
TRBJ2-7,TRBV28,ASRPTGASLYEQY